A selection of T cell receptor beta chains follows, all from one sample in a study of vaccination and CD4 T cells after COVID-19. From the PCR reads, TCRdb called clonotypes with MiXCR, one entry per CDR3 protein. This table holds several thousand distinct CDR3 sequences, about 32% found once. Their antigens are not known. The source was CD4+ T cells from blood, cultured in vitro, collected after SARS-CoV-2 vaccination. These receptors all come from a human donor who had recovered from COVID-19. CDR3s include the opening cysteine and the closing phenylalanine or tryptophan. Each record gives: clone size, D gene, CDR3 length, J gene, V gene, CDR3 protein, CDR3 DNA. The D gene is left open where the match is weak. For some rows the clone size is stated as once, few or many, or as a class when expanded; others skip it.

abundance: NA
d_gene: NA
len: 14
j_gene: TRBJ1-2
v_gene: TRBV20-1
CDR3aa: CSAKGDRTTGGYTF
CDR3nt: TGCAGTGCTAAAGGGGACCGAACCACGGGTGGCTACACCTTC

abundance: NA
d_gene: TRBD1
len: 13
j_gene: TRBJ2-3
v_gene: TRBV6-2/TRBV6-3
CDR3aa: CATQWTGGGTQYF
CDR3nt: TGTGCAACCCAGTGGACAGGGGGTGGTACGCAGTATTTT

abundance: NA
d_gene: NA
len: 14
j_gene: TRBJ2-7
v_gene: TRBV20-1
CDR3aa: CSAIAGGMVDEQYF
CDR3nt: TGCAGTGCGATCGCGGGCGGGATGGTCGACGAGCAGTACTTC

abundance: NA
d_gene: TRBD2
len: 16
j_gene: TRBJ2-1
v_gene: TRBV6-1
CDR3aa: CASSLNPGLADNEQFF
CDR3nt: TGTGCCAGCAGCCTCAACCCGGGACTAGCGGACAATGAGCAGTTCTTC

abundance: NA
d_gene: TRBD1
len: 18
j_gene: TRBJ1-5
v_gene: TRBV4-3
CDR3aa: CASSQDWGTGGLNQPQHF
CDR3nt: TGCGCCAGCAGCCAAGATTGGGGGACAGGGGGACTAAATCAGCCCCAGCATTTT

abundance: few
d_gene: NA
len: 13
j_gene: TRBJ2-7
v_gene: TRBV24-1
CDR3aa: CATSDSSSYEQYF
CDR3nt: TGTGCCACCAGTGATTCCTCCTCCTACGAGCAGTACTTC

abundance: medium-sized
d_gene: TRBD1
len: 14
j_gene: TRBJ2-5
v_gene: TRBV7-8
CDR3aa: CASRGSGGLETQYF
CDR3nt: TGTGCCAGCAGGGGCTCAGGGGGCCTTGAGACCCAGTACTTC

abundance: once
d_gene: NA
len: 11
j_gene: TRBJ2-7
v_gene: TRBV12-3/TRBV12-4
CDR3aa: CASSLAREQYF
CDR3nt: TGTGCCAGCAGTTTAGCGAGGGAGCAGTACTTC

abundance: NA
d_gene: TRBD2
len: 17
j_gene: TRBJ2-1
v_gene: TRBV7-2
CDR3aa: CASSSPGRTSRGWEQFF
CDR3nt: TGTGCCAGCAGCTCCCCGGGGCGGACTAGCCGGGGATGGGAGCAGTTCTTC

abundance: NA
d_gene: NA
len: 12
j_gene: TRBJ1-3
v_gene: TRBV20-1
CDR3aa: CSATQGGNTIYF
CDR3nt: TGCAGTGCTACCCAGGGGGGAAACACCATATATTTT

abundance: NA
d_gene: NA
len: 13
j_gene: TRBJ2-1
v_gene: TRBV6-1
CDR3aa: CASRWTEGNEQFF
CDR3nt: TGTGCCAGCAGGTGGACAGAGGGCAATGAGCAGTTCTTC

abundance: medium-sized
d_gene: NA
len: 13
j_gene: TRBJ1-2
v_gene: TRBV7-6
CDR3aa: CASSPGSNYGYTF
CDR3nt: TGTGCCAGCAGTCCGGGGTCCAACTATGGCTACACCTTC

abundance: few
d_gene: NA
len: 13
j_gene: TRBJ2-7
v_gene: TRBV5-5
CDR3aa: CASNPEGGREQYF
CDR3nt: TGTGCCAGCAACCCAGAGGGGGGGCGCGAGCAGTACTTC

abundance: NA
d_gene: NA
len: 12
j_gene: TRBJ2-3
v_gene: TRBV14
CDR3aa: CASSQGPDTQYF
CDR3nt: TGTGCCAGCAGCCAAGGCCCAGATACGCAGTATTTT

abundance: NA
d_gene: NA
len: 13
j_gene: TRBJ2-1
v_gene: TRBV6-5
CDR3aa: CASSYRKNNEQFF
CDR3nt: TGTGCCAGCAGTTACCGCAAGAACAATGAGCAGTTCTTC

abundance: NA
d_gene: TRBD2
len: 16
j_gene: TRBJ2-5
v_gene: TRBV6-2/TRBV6-3
CDR3aa: CASSSGTSGSRETQYF
CDR3nt: TGTGCCAGCAGCTCCGGGACTAGCGGGAGCAGGGAGACCCAGTACTTC

abundance: NA
d_gene: NA
len: 12
j_gene: TRBJ1-5
v_gene: TRBV19
CDR3aa: CASSSLLRPQHF
CDR3nt: TGTGCCAGTAGTTCCCTCCTAAGGCCCCAGCATTTT

abundance: NA
d_gene: NA
len: 13
j_gene: TRBJ2-1
v_gene: TRBV27
CDR3aa: CASSLNRYNEQFF
CDR3nt: TGTGCCAGCAGTTTGAACAGATACAATGAGCAGTTCTTC